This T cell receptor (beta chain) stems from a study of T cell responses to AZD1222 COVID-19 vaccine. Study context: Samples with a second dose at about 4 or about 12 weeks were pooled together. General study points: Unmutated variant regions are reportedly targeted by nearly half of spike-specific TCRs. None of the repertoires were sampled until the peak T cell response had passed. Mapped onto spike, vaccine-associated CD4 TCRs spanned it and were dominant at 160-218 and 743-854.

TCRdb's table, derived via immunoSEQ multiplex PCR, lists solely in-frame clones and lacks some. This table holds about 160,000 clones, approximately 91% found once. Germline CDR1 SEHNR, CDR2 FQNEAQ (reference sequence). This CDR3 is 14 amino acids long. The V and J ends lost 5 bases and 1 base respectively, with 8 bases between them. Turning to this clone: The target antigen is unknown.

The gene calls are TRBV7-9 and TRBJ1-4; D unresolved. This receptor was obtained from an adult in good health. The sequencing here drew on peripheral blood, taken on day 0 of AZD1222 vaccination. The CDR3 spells CASSPERTNEKLFF. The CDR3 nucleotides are TGTGCCAGCAGCCCTGAGAGAACTAATGAAAAACTGTTTTTT. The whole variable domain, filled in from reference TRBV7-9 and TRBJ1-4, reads DTGVSQNPRHKITKRGQNVTFRCDPISEHNRLYWYRQTLGQGPEFLTYFQNEAQLEKSRLLSDRFSAERPKGSFSTLEIQRTEQGDSAMYLCASSPERTNEKLFFGSGTQLSVL.